The clone carrying this TCR beta chain has a handful of counts. The repertoire was sequenced with immunoSEQ multiplex PCR; TCRdb's copy has only in-frame clones and lacks some. The sample yields under 2,000,000 clones, approximately 94% seen once. In the naive CD8 group, cells lacked CD45RO and were positively selected for CCR7, so terminally differentiated effector memory CD45RA+ cells were left out. The data were obtained in a study of shared clonotypes between healthy human individuals. This CDR3 contains 11 residues. V was clipped by 6 bases and J by 7 bases, with 6 bases between them. Germline V lookup: CDR1 MNHNY, CDR2 SVGAGI (reference sequence).

Material for sequencing was naive CD8+ T cells sorted from blood. This TCR derives from a young man in good health. The chain carries TRBV6-6 and TRBJ2-2; D gene uncertain. In DNA form, the CDR3 reads TGTGCCAGCAGATCGGGCGGGGAGCTGTTTTTT. It codes for CASRSGGELFF.